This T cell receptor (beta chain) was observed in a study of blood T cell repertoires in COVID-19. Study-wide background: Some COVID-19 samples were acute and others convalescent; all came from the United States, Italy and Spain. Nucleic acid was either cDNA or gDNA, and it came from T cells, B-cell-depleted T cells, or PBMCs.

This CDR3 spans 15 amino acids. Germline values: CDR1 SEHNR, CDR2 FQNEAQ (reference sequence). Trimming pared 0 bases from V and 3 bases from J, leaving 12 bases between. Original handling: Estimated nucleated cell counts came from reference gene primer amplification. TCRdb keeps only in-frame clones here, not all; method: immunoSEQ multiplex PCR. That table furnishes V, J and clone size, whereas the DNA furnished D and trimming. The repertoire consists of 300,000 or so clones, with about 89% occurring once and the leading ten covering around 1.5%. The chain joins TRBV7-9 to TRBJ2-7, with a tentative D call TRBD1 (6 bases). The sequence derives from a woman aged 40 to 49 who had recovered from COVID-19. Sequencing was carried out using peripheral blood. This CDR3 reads CASSLATGKNYEQYF. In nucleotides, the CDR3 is TGTGCCAGCAGCTTAGCAACAGGGAAGAACTACGAGCAGTACTTC.